What follows describes a single T cell receptor (beta chain). Antigen: not known. Germline V gene data show CDR1 as MNHGY and CDR2 as SVAAGI. The CDR3 is 14 amino acids. Trimming removed 3 bases at V and 2 bases at J, with 11 bases between. This entry comes from a study of cytotoxic CD8 clonotypes in ibrutinib-treated CLL. Overall study results and limits: The clonality rise at ibrutinib response reflected private clonotype expansion.

Profiled with immunoSEQ multiplex PCR; TCRdb holds only in-frame clones, not every one. The table records over 25,000 clones, around three fifths of them present only once. This specimen was PBMCs, taken before ibrutinib treatment. The clonotype was recovered from a human donor with chronic lymphocytic leukemia. The chain couples TRBV6-9 to TRBJ2-7; D perhaps matches TRBD2 (5 bases). CDR3 in amino acids: CASSYSDGTYEQYF. In DNA form, the CDR3 reads TGTGCCAGCAGTTACTCGGACGGGACCTACGAGCAGTACTTC.